Detailed here is one TCR beta chain. Its antigen is undetermined. The junction differs from germline at one of its ends, possibly a read error. This specimen belongs to a study of tumor-infiltrating lymphocytes in primary liver carcinoma. Study-level information: Samples returned roughly 3.65 to 7.13 million productive TCRbeta reads, a yield that was similar across tissue types. Study findings and constraints: For tumor-adjacent and tumor-blood pairs, overlap was less than that seen for tumor region pairs.

Starting from 500 ng of total RNA, TCR beta cDNA was produced with a primer in the constant region. Libraries of TCR beta came from three nested multiplex PCR rounds with slightly modified ARM-PCR. Each CDR3 protein is one row after TCRdb ran MiXCR on the multiplex PCR reads. The table shows around 190,000 distinct CDR3 sequences, with 70% to 90% occurring only once. Co-extracted RNA and DNA came from about 19-30 mg of unsorted bulk tissue. Surgical resection treated primary liver carcinoma in the patients. The source is a man in his forties with primary liver carcinoma and hepatitis B virus infection. Specimen: tumor tissue from primary liver carcinoma.

The CDR3 spells CAGNSASGSRTQYF. The CDR3 DNA reads TGTGCCGGCAACTCAGCTAGCGGGAGTAGGACCCAGTATTTC. The J gene is TRBJ2-5, the V gene TRBV11-2; 10 bases match TRBD2. CDR1 is SGHAT and CDR2 is FQNNGV in the germline V gene. The CDR3 runs to 14 residues.